This T cell receptor beta chain was documented in a study of long-term antiretroviral therapy in people with HIV. The immunoSEQ assay was v3.0, run at survey level. Sequencing was performed with immunoSEQ multiplex PCR; in TCRdb, only in-frame clones are kept and a portion is missing. This table holds tens of thousands of clones, about nine tenths found once. The CDR3 contains 15 residues. The germline V gene has CDR1 MGHRA and CDR2 YSYEKL. The V gene lost 1 base and the J gene lost 7 bases, with 14 bases spanning the gap. The V and J genes are TRBV4-1 and TRBJ2-1; D might be TRBD2 (7 bases). Sequences were derived from unsorted PBMCs, sampled 3.1 years after starting antiretroviral therapy. This sequence was found in a young man with HIV. CDR3 coding DNA: TGCGCCAGCAGCCAAGTCTTTAGGGGGGGTAATGAGCAGTTCTTC. Encoded protein: CASSQVFRGGNEQFF.